This entry lists 15 T cell receptor beta chains sequenced from one sample in a study of shared clonotypes between healthy human individuals. TCRdb's table, derived via immunoSEQ multiplex PCR, lists solely in-frame clones and lacks some. The table has roughly 1,000,000 clones, 75% to 80% seen once. Sample: memory CD4+ T cells from PBMCs. This sample's subset: CD45RA-negative fraction. The source is a man aged 18 to 30 in good health. Some clones in this sample may be carry-over from other donors' samples.

This rearrangement joins TRBV7-9 to TRBJ2-2, with no clear D. V was clipped by 0 bases and J by 0 bases, with 5 bases between them. The CDR3 covers 15 residues. Germline V CDR1 and CDR2: SEHNR, FQNEAQ (reference sequence). In DNA form, the CDR3 reads TGTGCCAGCAGCTTAGCGACACCGAACACCGGGGAGCTGTTTTTT. Its protein is CASSLATPNTGELFF.

V is TRBV4-3 and J is TRBJ1-2, with TRBD1 matching 7 bases. V lost 2 bases to trimming and J lost 8 bases; unmatched junction nucleotides: 8. The CDR3 spans 14 residues. Germline-derived CDR1 and CDR2 are LGHNA and YSLEER. CDR3: CASSQSQGRYGYTF. CDR3 sequence (DNA): TGCGCCAGCAGCCAATCACAGGGGAGATACGGCTACACCTTC.

The V and J genes are TRBV6-1 and TRBJ2-5; possible D gene TRBD2, 5 bases. Trimming left V 4 bases short and J 1 base short, with 16 bases between. The CDR3 runs 16 residues. CDR1 is MNHNS and CDR2 is SASEGT in the germline V gene. The CDR3 spells CASSAIELSVQETQYF. DNA for the CDR3: TGTGCCAGCAGTGCCATCGAGCTTAGCGTCCAAGAGACCCAGTACTTC.

The rearrangement uses TRBV11-2 and TRBJ2-7; D is ambiguous. V lost 3 bases to trimming and J lost 5 bases, with 5 bases between them. From germline, CDR1 is SGHAT and CDR2 FQNNGV. The CDR3 extends over 11 amino acids. The CDR3 here is CASSFRDEQYF. For the CDR3, the DNA is TGTGCCAGCAGCTTTCGGGACGAGCAGTACTTC.

This clone was picked up many times. The sample carries other DNA sequences with the same CDR3. This rearrangement joins TRBV5-4 to TRBJ2-1; D could derive from TRBD1 or TRBD2 (6 bases each). Germline V gene data show CDR1 as SGHNT and CDR2 as YYREEE (reference sequence). V was trimmed by 5 bases and J by 4 bases, leaving 19 bases between them. The CDR3 has 16 amino acids. The CDR3 here is CASSMGGGQSYNEQFF. CDR3 sequence (DNA): TGTGCCAGCAGTATGGGGGGTGGACAGAGTTACAATGAGCAGTTCTTC.

This clone has only one observation. Other nucleotide sequences in the sample specify the same CDR3. The chain couples TRBV30 to TRBJ2-7; the D is unclear. The CDR3 has 12 residues. CDR1 GTSNPN and CDR2 SVGIG come from the germline V gene (reference sequence). V was clipped by 3 bases and J by 4 bases, with 10 bases between them. The CDR3 region has the DNA TGTGCCTGGAGCCCCACCGGATACGAGCAGTACTTC. Its protein is CAWSPTGYEQYF.

This chain joins TRBV7-3 and TRBJ2-1, with D maybe TRBD2 (6 bases). The germline V gene has CDR1 SGHTA and CDR2 FQGTGA. This CDR3 region has 15 residues. V lost 5 bases to trimming and J lost 3 bases, with 14 bases between them. CDR3 in amino acids: CASSIKSTSYNEQFF. The CDR3 region has the DNA TGTGCCAGCAGCATAAAATCGACTAGCTACAATGAGCAGTTCTTC.

Of note for this clone: Other DNA variants within this sample encode the same CDR3. V is TRBV18 and J is TRBJ2-1; 10 bases are a match to TRBD2. Germline V lookup: CDR1 KGHSH, CDR2 LQKENI. The V and J ends lost 3 bases and 4 bases, in that order; junction bases with no gene match: 3. The CDR3 is 15 amino acids. This chain's CDR3 is CASSPGLAAYNEQFF. The CDR3 bases are TGTGCCAGCTCACCTGGACTAGCGGCATACAATGAGCAGTTCTTC.

This chain connects TRBV11-3 to TRBJ2-1; 7 bases agree with TRBD2. The ends lost 1 base at V and 7 bases at J; junction bases unmatched: 7. The germline V gene has CDR1 SGHNT and CDR2 YENEEA. The CDR3 has 15 residues. CDR3 protein: CASSLGGLGGNEQFF. The CDR3 region has the DNA TGTGCCAGCAGCTTAGGAGGTCTGGGAGGGAATGAGCAGTTCTTC. Looking up the rest from reference TRBV11-3 and TRBJ2-1 gives the full variable domain: EAGVVQSPRYKIIEKKQPVAFWCNPISGHNTLYWYLQNLGQGPELLIRYENEEAVDDSQLPKDRFSAERLKGVDSTLKIQPAELGDSAVYLCASSLGGLGGNEQFFGPGTRLTVL.

The sample holds one count of this clone. The chain couples TRBV5-6 to TRBJ2-5; 10 nucleotides match TRBD1. The V gene's germline CDR1 is SGHDT and CDR2 YYEEEE. The CDR3 extends over 18 amino acids. Trimming removed 6 bases from V and 4 bases from J; junction bases left unmatched: 18. In DNA, the CDR3 is TGTGCCAGCATCTCGACATTAATGGGACAGGGGTCGGGAGAGACCCAGTACTTC. It translates to CASISTLMGQGSGETQYF.

The chain has TRBV7-9 and TRBJ1-4; D remains unclear. CDR3 size: 15 residues. V lost 6 bases to trimming and J lost 3 bases, with 14 bases between them. From germline, CDR1 is SEHNR and CDR2 FQNEAQ (reference sequence). The CDR3 loop is CASSGRLAANEKLFF. The CDR3 region has the DNA TGTGCCAGCAGTGGGAGATTGGCCGCTAATGAAAAACTGTTTTTT. The variable domain in full, with the rest retrieved from reference TRBV7-9 and TRBJ1-4, is DTGVSQNPRHKITKRGQNVTFRCDPISEHNRLYWYRQTLGQGPEFLTYFQNEAQLEKSRLLSDRFSAERPKGSFSTLEIQRTEQGDSAMYLCASSGRLAANEKLFFGSGTQLSVL.

A remark on this clone: Other DNA sequences in the sample encode the same CDR3. This rearrangement joins TRBV19 to TRBJ1-1, with D hard to call. The CDR3 runs 14 residues. CDR1 and CDR2 from the germline V gene are LNHDA and SQIVND (reference sequence). Trimming removed 3 bases at V and 4 bases at J, with 12 bases between. CDR3 bases: TGTGCCAGTAGTATGGGCGCCCTTGGCACTGAAGCTTTCTTT. Translated, it gives CASSMGALGTEAFF. The full variable domain, rest sourced from reference TRBV19 and TRBJ1-1, is DGGITQSPKYLFRKEGQNVTLSCEQNLNHDAMYWYRQDPGQGLRLIYYSQIVNDFQKGDIAEGYSVSREKKESFPLTVTSAQKNPTAFYLCASSMGALGTEAFFGQGTRLTVV.

The chain joins TRBV5-1 to TRBJ1-3, with D possibly TRBD1 on 5 matching bases. V lost 3 bases to trimming and J lost 0 bases, with 13 bases between them. Germline V gene sequence: CDR1 SGHRS, CDR2 YFSETQ. CDR3 length equals 16 residues. CDR3 DNA sequence: TGCGCCAGCAGCTCACTCACAGGAAGCTCTGGAAACACCATATATTTT. Translation gives CASSSLTGSSGNTIYF.

The chain joins TRBV7-9 to TRBJ2-7, with D perhaps assigned TRBD1 or TRBD2 (5 bases each). V was shortened by 5 bases and J by 10 bases, with 21 bases between the two germline ends. Germline assignment: CDR1 SEHNR and CDR2 FQNEAQ (reference sequence). The CDR3 runs to 14 residues. CDR3 coding DNA: TGTGCCAGCAGCCCCCTACCCGGCCAGGGACGACAGTACTTC. Translating gives CASSPLPGQGRQYF.

The rearrangement links TRBV27 to TRBJ2-1, with D possibly matching TRBD2 (5 bases). CDR3 size: 16 residues. The V gene lost 0 bases and the J gene lost 1 base, with 10 bases spanning the gap. Germline assignment: CDR1 MNHEY and CDR2 SMNVEV (reference sequence). The CDR3 region has the DNA TGTGCCAGCAGTTTATCGATACTAGTTTCCTACAATGAGCAGTTCTTC. Residues: CASSLSILVSYNEQFF.